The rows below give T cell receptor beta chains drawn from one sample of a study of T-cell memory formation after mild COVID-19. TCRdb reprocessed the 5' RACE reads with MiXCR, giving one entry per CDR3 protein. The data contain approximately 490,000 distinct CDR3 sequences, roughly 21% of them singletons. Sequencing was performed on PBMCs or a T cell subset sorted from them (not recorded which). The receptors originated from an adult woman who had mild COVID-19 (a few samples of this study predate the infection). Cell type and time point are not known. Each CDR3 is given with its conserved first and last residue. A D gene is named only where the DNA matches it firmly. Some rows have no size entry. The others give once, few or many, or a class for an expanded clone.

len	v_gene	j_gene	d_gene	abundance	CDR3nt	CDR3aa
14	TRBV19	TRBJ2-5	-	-	TGTGCCAGTAGTGTGGGGGGCCGAAGAGAGACCCAGTACTTC	CASSVGGRRETQYF
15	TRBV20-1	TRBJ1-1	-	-	TGCAGTGCTAGCTACTTGACACGAAGATACACTGAAGCTTTCTTT	CSASYLTRRYTEAFF
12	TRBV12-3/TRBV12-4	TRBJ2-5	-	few	TGTGCCAGCAGTTTTGAGGGGGAGACCCAGTACTTC	CASSFEGETQYF
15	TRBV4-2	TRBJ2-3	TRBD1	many	TGTGCCAGCAGCCAAGGGGGACGACAGGGAGATACGCAGTATTTT	CASSQGGRQGDTQYF
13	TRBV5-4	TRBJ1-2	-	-	TGTGCCAGCAGCTTTGTGGGCTTAAATGGCTACACCTTC	CASSFVGLNGYTF
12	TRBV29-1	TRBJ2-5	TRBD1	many	TGCAGCGTGGGCAGGGGGCAGGAGACCCAGTACTTC	CSVGRGQETQYF
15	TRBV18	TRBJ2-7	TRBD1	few	TGTGCCAGCTCACCACCTTCAGGGGGTGTCTACGAGCAGTACTTC	CASSPPSGGVYEQYF
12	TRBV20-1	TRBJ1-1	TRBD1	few	TGCAGTGCAACGACAGGGGATAGAAAAGCTTTCTTT	CSATTGDRKAFF
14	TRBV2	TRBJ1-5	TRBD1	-	TGTGCCAGCAGTCCCGACAGGGGAGTTCAGCCCCAGCATTTT	CASSPDRGVQPQHF
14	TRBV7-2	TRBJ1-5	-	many	TGTGCCAGCAGCATCGGACAGAGCAATCAGCCCCAGCATTTT	CASSIGQSNQPQHF
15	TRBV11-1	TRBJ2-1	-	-	TGTGCCAGCACTCTCCGAGACTTAACCTACAATGAGCAGTTCTTC	CASTLRDLTYNEQFF
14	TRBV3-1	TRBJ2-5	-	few	TGTGCCAGCAGCCAAGAGGGGGCAGGCGAGACCCAGTACTTC	CASSQEGAGETQYF
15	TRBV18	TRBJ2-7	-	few	TGTGCCAGCTCACCGACAGTGGCGAGCTCCTACGAGCAGTACTTC	CASSPTVASSYEQYF
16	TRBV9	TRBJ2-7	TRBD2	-	TGTGCCAGCAGCGTAGCGACTAGCGGGAGCGTCTACGAGCAGTACTTC	CASSVATSGSVYEQYF
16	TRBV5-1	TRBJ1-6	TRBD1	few	TGCGCCAGCAGCTTACCAGGACAGGGCGGTAATTCACCCCTCCACTTT	CASSLPGQGGNSPLHF
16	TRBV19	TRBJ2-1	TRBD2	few	TGTGCCAGTAGTATTTCCGGGACTAGCGCCCACAATGAGCAGTTCTTC	CASSISGTSAHNEQFF
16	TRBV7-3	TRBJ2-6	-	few	TGTGCCAGCAGCTTATTCCCCGGCTCTGGGGCCAACGTCCTGACTTTC	CASSLFPGSGANVLTF
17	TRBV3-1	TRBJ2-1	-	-	TGTGCCAGCAGCTTCAGTGGTGTTAGCGGAGTTTACAATGAGCAGTTCTTC	CASSFSGVSGVYNEQFF
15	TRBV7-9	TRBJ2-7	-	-	TGTGCCAGCAGCTTAGGCCTCACGGCCGGGTACGAGCAGTACTTC	CASSLGLTAGYEQYF
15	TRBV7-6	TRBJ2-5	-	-	TGTGCCAGCAGCTTACCCCAAGGATACCAAGAGACCCAGTACTTC	CASSLPQGYQETQYF
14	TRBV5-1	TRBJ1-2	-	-	TGCGCCAGCACCCTCGCGGGGCAGTCCTATGGCTACACCTTC	CASTLAGQSYGYTF
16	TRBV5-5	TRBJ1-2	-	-	TGTGCCAGCAGCTCCCGGGACAACCCCGCTCAAGAAGGCTACACCTTC	CASSSRDNPAQEGYTF
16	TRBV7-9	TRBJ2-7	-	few	TGTGCCAGCAGCCAATGGCGGGGCGGTTTAGCTAACGAGCAGTACTTC	CASSQWRGGLANEQYF
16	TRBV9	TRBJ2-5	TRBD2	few	TGTGCCAGCAGCGGTGGGACTAGCGGTATCGCGGAGACCCAGTACTTC	CASSGGTSGIAETQYF
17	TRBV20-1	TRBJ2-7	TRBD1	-	TGCAGTGCTAGAGCGTGGCAGGGGACAGTCCGTCCCTACGAGCAGTACTTC	CSARAWQGTVRPYEQYF
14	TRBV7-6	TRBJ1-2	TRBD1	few	TGTGCCAGCAGCCCCGGACAGGCTGGCTATGGCTACACCTTC	CASSPGQAGYGYTF
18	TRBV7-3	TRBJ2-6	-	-	TGTGCCAGCAGCCAAAAAGGGCGGCGTATTTTTGGGGCCAACGTCCTGACTTTC	CASSQKGRRIFGANVLTF
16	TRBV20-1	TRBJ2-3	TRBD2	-	TGCAGTGCTAGAGATCTCGGGACTATGAACACAGATACGCAGTATTTT	CSARDLGTMNTDTQYF
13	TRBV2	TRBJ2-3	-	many	TGTGCCAGCAGTGATACCTACACAGATACGCAGTATTTT	CASSDTYTDTQYF
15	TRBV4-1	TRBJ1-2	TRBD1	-	TGCGCCAGCAGCCAAGATCGGACAGGCCTGTCTGGCTACACCTTC	CASSQDRTGLSGYTF
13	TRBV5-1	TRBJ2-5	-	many	TGCGCCAGCAGCTTGGCGCTGCAAGAGACCCAGTACTTC	CASSLALQETQYF
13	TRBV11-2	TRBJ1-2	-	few	TGTGCCAGCAGCCCTAGGATAGGGGATGGCTACACCTTC	CASSPRIGDGYTF
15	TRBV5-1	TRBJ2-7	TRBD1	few	TGCGCCAGCAGCGGCGGGGCCAGGGGGCCCTATGGGCAGTACTTC	CASSGGARGPYGQYF